The next 24 T cell receptor beta chains were all read from a single sample in a study of blood T cell repertoires in COVID-19. The data were produced by immunoSEQ multiplex PCR, yet TCRdb's version contains in-frame clones alone and is incomplete. Of some 65,000 clones listed, 79% are singletons. Sequencing was carried out using peripheral blood. These receptors originate from a woman in her 70s with acute or convalescent COVID-19.

As for this clone: A junction end diverges from the germline sequence, so it may reflect a read error. This chain connects TRBV30 to TRBJ2-7, with a possible D match to TRBD1 (6 bases). The length of the CDR3 is 12 residues. Per germline, CDR1 GTSNPN and CDR2 SVGIG (reference sequence). CDR3 DNA sequence: TGTGCCTGGGGGCCTGCTGCCGGGGACATCCATTTC. Protein product: CAWGPAAGDIHF.

This chain links TRBV28 with TRBJ2-1; 9 nucleotides align to TRBD1. Per the germline V gene, CDR1 is MDHEN and CDR2 is SYDVKM. With 2 bases clipped from V and 5 bases from J, the junction kept 7 bases outside the gene matches. The CDR3 covers 16 residues. The CDR3 DNA reads TGTGCCAGCAGTTTACGTTCCGGGACAGGGAACAATGAGCAGTTCTTC. Translated, it gives CASSLRSGTGNNEQFF. Together with reference TRBV28 and TRBJ2-1, the CDR3 gives the full variable domain: DVKVTQSSRYLVKRTGEKVFLECVQDMDHENMFWYRQDPGLGLRLIYFSYDVKMKEKGDIPEGYSVSREKKERFSLILESASTNQTSMYLCASSLRSGTGNNEQFFGPGTRLTVL.

The rearrangement joins TRBV27 to TRBJ1-2; D remains ambiguous. Germline V gene lookup returns CDR1 MNHEY and CDR2 SMNVEV (reference sequence). This CDR3 spans 12 amino acids. Deletions cut 4 bases from V and 2 bases from J, with 5 bases between. CDR3 sequence: CASSSLNYGYTF. CDR3 coding DNA: TGTGCCAGCAGTTCTCTCAACTATGGCTACACCTTC.

This sequence joins TRBV11-1 and TRBJ2-1; perhaps TRBD1 as D (5 bases). Deletions cut 5 bases from V and 2 bases from J, with 16 bases between. The germline gives CDR1 SGHAT, CDR2 FQDESV (reference sequence). CDR3 length: 16 amino acids. The CDR3 region is CASSQTREFTYNEQFF. CDR3 coding DNA: TGTGCCAGCAGCCAGACCAGGGAATTCACCTACAATGAGCAGTTCTTC.

This sequence joins TRBV6-6 and TRBJ2-3, with D possibly matching TRBD2 (6 bases). The germline V gene has CDR1 MNHNY and CDR2 SVGAGI (reference sequence). The CDR3 sequence is 16 residues long. V was clipped by 7 bases and J by 1 base, with 18 bases between them. CDR3 nucleotide sequence: TGTGCCAGCACCCTAGGGGCCAGGAGGGGCACAGATACGCAGTATTTT. Its translation: CASTLGARRGTDTQYF.

The chain joins TRBV30 to TRBJ1-5; 8 bases are a match to TRBD1. The CDR3 covers 16 residues. V dropped 5 bases and J dropped 0; count of bases not matched to a gene: 9. The germline V gene has CDR1 GTSNPN and CDR2 SVGIG (reference sequence). Here the CDR3 reads CAWVDRGARSNQPQHF. The DNA for the CDR3 is TGTGCCTGGGTAGACAGGGGAGCCCGTAGCAATCAGCCCCAGCATTTT. The full variable domain, with the rest looked up from reference TRBV30 and TRBJ1-5, is SQTIHQWPATLVQPVGSPLSLECTVEGTSNPNLYWYRQAAGRGLQLLFYSVGIGQISSEVPQNLSASRPQDRQFILSSKKLLLSDSGFYLCAWVDRGARSNQPQHFGDGTRLSIL.

In DNA form, the CDR3 reads TGTGCCAGTAGACGCCAACGGTACGGGGGGGATACGCAGTATTTT. Amino acids: CASRRQRYGGDTQYF. The rearrangement joins TRBV19 to TRBJ2-3; 7 bases are shared with TRBD2. Germline CDR1 and CDR2: LNHDA and SQIVND (reference sequence). This CDR3 has 15 amino acids. With 6 bases clipped from V and 6 bases from J, the junction kept 12 bases outside the gene matches. The whole variable domain, filled in from reference TRBV19 and TRBJ2-3, reads DGGITQSPKYLFRKEGQNVTLSCEQNLNHDAMYWYRQDPGQGLRLIYYSQIVNDFQKGDIAEGYSVSREKKESFPLTVTSAQKNPTAFYLCASRRQRYGGDTQYFGPGTRLTVL.

V usage is TRBV28 and J usage is TRBJ2-7, with unresolved D. Germline CDR1 MDHEN, CDR2 SYDVKM. V lost 2 bases and J 5 bases, leaving 16 bases between the germline ends. This CDR3 is built from 15 residues. CDR3 protein: CASSLIWRQNNEQYF. The CDR3 DNA reads as TGTGCCAGCAGTTTAATTTGGCGGCAGAATAACGAGCAGTACTTC.

This clone has more than one count but fewer than ten. One end of the junction is discordant with germline, which a read error may explain. This chain links TRBV9 with TRBJ1-1; 7 nucleotides align to TRBD1. The CDR3 length is 13 residues. Per germline, CDR1 SGDLS and CDR2 YYNGEE. CDR3 sequence (DNA): TGTGCCAGCAGCCCCCGGACAGGATCTAGCAAGGTCTTT. Protein sequence: CASSPRTGSSKVF.

This chain connects TRBV9 to TRBJ1-2, with D perhaps TRBD1 (5 bases). This CDR3 is 16 amino acids long. The germline V gene encodes CDR1 SGDLS and CDR2 YYNGEE. Trimming removed 5 bases from V and 2 bases from J, with 19 bases in between. CDR3 in DNA: TGTGCCAGCAGTACGGACACCCTTACCCAAAACTATGGCTACACCTTC. Residues: CASSTDTLTQNYGYTF.

The rearrangement links TRBV19 to TRBJ1-2, with a weak D call TRBD1 (6 bases). CDR1 is LNHDA, CDR2 SQIVND, per germline (reference sequence). V lost 7 bases and J lost 1, with 13 bases in between. This CDR3 contains 14 residues. The CDR3 reads CASKSGAVNYGYTF. The CDR3 DNA is TGTGCCAGTAAGTCAGGGGCCGTTAACTATGGCTACACCTTC.

V is TRBV2 and J is TRBJ2-3; 7 bases are a match to TRBD2. V lost 2 bases and J lost 7; bases outside the gene matches: 3. This CDR3 has 13 residues. Germline-derived CDR1 and CDR2 are SNHLY and FYNNEI. CDR3 nucleotides: TGTGCCAGCAGTGAAAGCGGGGTGAATACGCAGTATTTT. Its protein is CASSESGVNTQYF.

This chain uses TRBV6-5 with TRBJ2-7; TRBD2 matches at 11 bases. The CDR3 has 15 amino acids. With V trimmed by 2 bases and J by 4 bases, 4 bases remained unmatched. Per the germline V gene, CDR1 is MNHEY and CDR2 is SVGAGI. The DNA of the CDR3 is TGTGCCAGCAGTTACGGGACTAGCGGTCCATACGAGCAGTACTTC. As protein: CASSYGTSGPYEQYF.

The V call is TRBV5-6, the J call TRBJ2-7; TRBD1 agrees at 8 bases. CDR1 and CDR2 from the germline V gene are SGHDT and YYEEEE. V was clipped by 4 bases and J by 2 bases; unmatched bases: 11. The CDR3 extends over 16 amino acids. This CDR3 is CASSPAPGQAAYEQYF. The CDR3 region has the DNA TGTGCCAGCAGCCCTGCACCGGGACAGGCAGCCTACGAGCAGTACTTC.

The rearrangement joins TRBV6-1 to TRBJ2-7, with 8 bases identical to TRBD2. Germline CDR1 is MNHNS and CDR2 is SASEGT. V was pared by 7 bases and J by 0 bases, with 8 bases of the junction left unmatched. The CDR3 runs 15 residues. This CDR3 reads CASTPGGGYSYEQYF. For the CDR3, the DNA is TGTGCCAGCACCCCGGGGGGGGGTTACTCCTACGAGCAGTACTTC.

The chain has TRBV10-3 and TRBJ2-1; 11 bases align to TRBD1. CDR1 and CDR2 from the germline V gene are ENHRY and SYGVKD. After removal of 6 bases from V and 4 bases from J, the junction contained 8 bases not matched to a gene. The CDR3 covers 16 residues. CDR3 amino acids: CAIRPGTGGSYNEQFF. The CDR3 DNA follows: TGTGCCATCAGGCCCGGGACAGGGGGTTCATACAATGAGCAGTTCTTC.

This rearrangement joins TRBV28 to TRBJ2-2; D gene ambiguous. The V gene's germline CDR1 is MDHEN and CDR2 SYDVKM. Trimming removed 2 bases from V and 1 base from J, with 8 bases in between. The CDR3 totals 15 residues. The CDR3 DNA is TGTGCCAGCAGTTTAGTGAGGAAGAACACCGGGGAGCTGTTTTTT. The encoded protein is CASSLVRKNTGELFF.

V gene TRBV19 combines with J gene TRBJ1-2; the match to TRBD1 covers 9 bases. Trimming at V came to 3 bases and at J to 8 bases, leaving 10 bases not matched to a gene. Germline V gives CDR1 LNHDA, CDR2 SQIVND (reference sequence). This CDR3 has 15 amino acids. The CDR3 DNA reads TGTGCCAGTAGTATGCCGGAGAGGACAGGGGCGGGCTACACCTTC. Its translation is CASSMPERTGAGYTF.

The rearrangement joins TRBV19 to TRBJ2-5; D not resolved. The germline V and J ends were trimmed by 3 bases and 2 bases, with 4 bases remaining between them. Germline loops: CDR1 LNHDA, CDR2 SQIVND (reference sequence). The CDR3 totals 12 residues. In nucleotides, the CDR3 is TGTGCCAGTAGTATTACACAAGAGACCCAGTACTTC. It translates to CASSITQETQYF.

CDR3 region: CASETGGEYEQYF. CDR3 DNA: TGTGCCAGCGAAACAGGGGGCGAGTACGAGCAGTACTTC. This sequence joins TRBV7-9 and TRBJ2-7; 9 bases fit TRBD1. Germline V gene sequence: CDR1 SEHNR, CDR2 FQNEAQ (reference sequence). The CDR3 consists of 13 residues. The V gene end was trimmed by 8 bases and the J gene end by 4 bases; junction bases not matched to a gene: 6.

The rearrangement uses TRBV29-1 and TRBJ1-2; the D is unclear. Germline lookup yields CDR1 SQVTM and CDR2 ANQGSEA. The CDR3 is 11 amino acids. Trimming stripped 7 bases from V and 6 bases from J, with 12 bases between. CDR3 nucleotides: TGCAGCGATGGAGGGTTCGATGGCTACACCTTC. This sequence encodes CSDGGFDGYTF.

V gene TRBV4-2 combines with J gene TRBJ2-1; tentatively, D is TRBD2 (7 bases). The CDR3 runs to 15 residues. The ends were cut back, 1 base at V and 10 bases at J, with 17 bases in the middle. CDR1 and CDR2 (germline): LGHNA, YNFKEQ. The CDR3 sequence: CASSQGGGAEEEQFF. The CDR3 DNA reads TGTGCCAGCAGCCAAGGAGGGGGGGCAGAGGAGGAGCAGTTCTTC.

This chain uses TRBV7-3 with TRBJ2-5, with D possibly being TRBD1 (7 bases). The CDR3 runs 16 residues. Germline lookup yields CDR1 SGHTA and CDR2 FQGTGA. Trimming shortened V by 5 bases and J by 5 bases, and 21 bases separated the two germline ends. CDR3 sequence: CASSQGGEPLRETQYF. For the CDR3, the DNA is TGTGCCAGCAGCCAGGGGGGAGAGCCATTAAGGGAGACCCAGTACTTC.

The sample holds a few counts of this clone. The chain joins TRBV11-1 to TRBJ2-7; D might be TRBD1 (6 bases). Trimming took off 4 bases at V and 5 bases at J, with 15 bases between the two ends. The CDR3 covers 14 residues. Germline V gene sequence: CDR1 SGHAT, CDR2 FQDESV (reference sequence). CDR3 sequence: CASSSHSGDNEQYF. In DNA, the CDR3 is TGTGCCAGCAGCTCCCATTCAGGGGACAACGAGCAGTACTTC.